This is a list of T cell receptor beta chains from one sample in a study of OX40 agonist ivuxolimab in advanced cancers. Clones were read by immunoSEQ multiplex PCR, and TCRdb kept only the in-frame ones, dropping some. The table has 60,000 or so clones, about 90% seen once; the top ten hold roughly 5%. Sequenced here: CD4+ or CD8+ T cells sorted from blood, sampled in a trial of the OX40 agonist ivuxolimab. The receptors were sampled from an adult with an advanced solid tumor such as melanoma, head and neck, liver or kidney cancer. The CDR3 runs from the conserved cysteine through the conserved F or W. The D gene is left open where the match is weak. For some rows the clone size is stated as once, few or many, or as a class when expanded; others skip it.

cdr3_aa cdr3_nt d_call clone_size j_call v_call
CATSRDRVSSYNEQFF TGTGCCACCAGCAGAGACAGGGTCAGCTCCTACAATGAGCAGTTCTTC NA NA TRBJ2-1 TRBV15
CASSQRGFSAFF TGTGCCAGCAGCCAACGGGGGTTCAGTGCTTTCTTT NA NA TRBJ1-1 TRBV7-9
CASNKGRAVVETQYF TGTGCCAGCAATAAGGGCCGCGCCGTCGTGGAGACCCAGTACTTC NA NA TRBJ2-5 TRBV11-1
CASSPGGTVKSPLHF TGTGCCAGCAGCCCCGGCGGGACAGTGAAGTCACCCCTCCACTTT TRBD1 NA TRBJ1-6 TRBV14
CAISGERGVTEAFF TGTGCCATCAGTGGGGAGAGGGGGGTAACTGAAGCTTTCTTT NA many TRBJ1-1 TRBV10-3
CASSLGQDYEQYF TGCGCCAGCAGCCTGGGACAGGACTACGAGCAGTACTTC TRBD1 NA TRBJ2-7 TRBV5-1
CASTRRGGAPEAFF TGTGCCAGCACCCGACGGGGGGGCGCACCTGAAGCTTTCTTT NA NA TRBJ1-1 TRBV5-4
CASSETGYGYEQYF TGTGCCAGCAGTGAAACAGGGTATGGCTACGAGCAGTACTTC NA NA TRBJ2-7 TRBV6-1
CASSESQGLRAFF TGTGCCAGCAGTGAAAGTCAGGGGTTGAGAGCTTTCTTT NA NA TRBJ1-1 TRBV6-1
CASSPGGGYNEQFF TGTGCCAGCAGTCCAGGCGGGGGCTACAATGAGCAGTTCTTC TRBD2 NA TRBJ2-1 TRBV28
CASSPWSTGELFF TGTGCCAGCAGCCCTTGGAGCACCGGGGAGCTGTTTTTT NA few TRBJ2-2 TRBV7-2
CASSVATGTSGSTSTDTQYF TGTGCCAGCAGCGTAGCTACCGGGACTAGCGGGAGCACAAGCACAGATACGCAGTATTTT TRBD2 NA TRBJ2-3 TRBV9
CASSRRQESTDTQYF TGTGCCAGCAGCCGGCGACAGGAAAGCACAGATACGCAGTATTTT NA NA TRBJ2-3 TRBV4-2
CASTSTRNQPQHF TGTGCCAGCACATCAACCCGGAATCAGCCCCAGCATTTT NA once TRBJ1-5 TRBV6-6
CASSYARGDRYEQYF TGTGCCAGCAGTTACGCCCGGGGCGACCGGTACGAGCAGTACTTC NA NA TRBJ2-7 TRBV6-5
CASSHDRRSEQYF TGTGCCAGCAGCCACGACCGCAGGAGCGAGCAGTACTTC NA NA TRBJ2-7 TRBV7-2
CSVRTSGSSYNEQFF TGCAGCGTTCGGACTAGCGGAAGCTCCTACAATGAGCAGTTCTTC TRBD2 NA TRBJ2-1 TRBV29-1
CASSLVGGGRAETQYF TGTGCCAGCAGCTTAGTAGGTGGCGGGAGGGCTGAGACCCAGTACTTC TRBD2 NA TRBJ2-5 TRBV11-2
CASTNRGGVETQYF TGTGCCAGCACCAATCGGGGGGGCGTGGAGACCCAGTACTTC TRBD2 NA TRBJ2-5 TRBV7-9
CASSVDRTAYEQYF TGTGCCAGCAGCGTAGACAGAACCGCCTACGAGCAGTACTTC NA NA TRBJ2-7 TRBV11-2
CASSYLTGELFF TGTGCCAGCAGTTACCTCACCGGGGAGCTGTTTTTT NA NA TRBJ2-2 TRBV6-5
CAWIPVSGRANEQFF TGTGCCTGGATCCCCGTCAGCGGGAGGGCCAATGAGCAGTTCTTC TRBD2 NA TRBJ2-1 TRBV30
CASSYLAGGGRETQYF TGTGCCAGCAGTTACTTAGCGGGAGGAGGCAGAGAGACCCAGTACTTC TRBD2 NA TRBJ2-5 TRBV6-5
CASSPRGLAGGYEQFF TGTGCCAGCAGCCCAAGGGGCCTAGCGGGAGGATATGAGCAGTTCTTC TRBD2 NA TRBJ2-1 TRBV7-2
CASRDQSYEQYF TGTGCCAGCCGGGACCAAAGCTACGAGCAGTACTTC NA NA TRBJ2-7 TRBV6-9